The T cell receptor (beta chain) described here comes from a study of OX40 agonist ivuxolimab in advanced cancers. Broadly, across the study: Ivuxolimab was a fully human IgG2 agonistic monoclonal antibody targeting the costimulatory receptor OX40 (CD134). The paper describes the monotherapy dose-escalation part (N ≈ 51 patients) of the phase I trial of ivuxolimab. Partial responses were achieved by three dose-escalation patients, of whom one had hepatocellular carcinoma and two had cutaneous melanoma. In the dose-escalation cohort, approximately 83% of patients were male, and the mean age was 60 years with a range of roughly 23 to 79. Intravenous ivuxolimab was administered to patients every 2 weeks at six dose levels: 0.01, 0.1, 0.3, 1.5, 3 and 10 mg/kg. The point of sequencing TCRbeta in the periphery was to test whether ivuxolimab changed TCR sequence diversity and drove clonal T-cell expansion. Prior anti-PD-1, anti-PD-L1 or anti-CTLA-4 therapy was permitted, and approximately 40% of dose-escalation patients had received checkpoint inhibitors. Of the roughly 52 dose-escalation patients, hepatocellular carcinoma was present in some 19, melanoma in roughly 15, renal cell carcinoma in 9 and head and neck cancer in 9. What the study reported, not specific to this receptor: Low levels of normalized T-cell clonal expansion were also seen in some patients who did not respond. In the 0.1-3.0 mg/kg groups, partial responders had among the lowest normalized peripheral clonal expansion, particularly in CD8+ T cells. Antigen specificity was not determined for the clonally expanded peripheral T cells. Clonal expansion of both CD4+ and CD8+ blood T cells was observed from baseline to week 6 at doses 0.1 to 3.0 mg/kg. After ivuxolimab, CD8+ T cells had more expanded clones than CD4+ T cells on average.

Patients with a history of autoimmune disease or receiving systemic immunosuppression were excluded from the trial. Peripheral blood for TCR sequencing was collected from all dose cohorts at baseline, on cycle 4 day 1, and on cycle 7 day 1. Samples came from an open-label, multicenter, first-in-human phase I dose-escalation trial of ivuxolimab. The trial enrolled adults with locally advanced or metastatic head and neck squamous cell, hepatocellular, melanoma or renal cell carcinoma. Before TCR sequencing, CD4+ T cells and CD8+ T cells from peripheral blood were sorted into separate populations. For sequencing of the TCRbeta CDR3 region, genomic DNA was extracted from the sorted cells. TCRbeta CDR3 regions were sequenced using the immunoSEQ Assay. TCRdb limited this immuneACCESS table to in-frame rearrangements with V and J called. A share of clones is missing; checked studies link under half to unresolved V genes, and the rest is unexplained. The table for this sample lists tens of thousands of clones; 90% to 95% of them were counted only once. The top ten clonotypes cover 9.5% to 15% of the sample.

With respect to this clone: Its target antigen remains unknown. Base qualities were left out, and no much larger clone turns up one base away.

There are 15 amino acids in the CDR3, from cysteine to phenylalanine inclusive. The only DNA kept is the CDR3, 45 bases in frame from the first base. V is reduced by 0 bases and J by 7 bases, leaving a spacing of 17 bases between them. From a lookup of the germline V gene, CDR1 and CDR2 are SGHDT and YYEEEE. This sample comprised CD4+ or CD8+ T cells sorted from blood, obtained in a trial of the OX40 agonist ivuxolimab. The receptor was derived from an adult with an advanced solid tumor such as melanoma, head and neck, liver or kidney cancer. The rearrangement joined TRBV5-6 to TRBJ2-7; the D region is possibly TRBD1 or TRBD2, each matching across 5 bases. For the CDR3, the sequence is CASSLVVRGSGEQYF. The DNA sequence is as follows: TGTGCCAGCAGCTTGGTAGTTAGGGGCTCGGGAGAGCAGTACTTC.